This T cell receptor beta chain appears in the sequencing data of a study of T cell responses to AZD1222 COVID-19 vaccine (dated by TCRdb to 2020 to 2023). For the study in its entirety: AZD1222 recipients with second doses at about 4 weeks or about 12 weeks were pooled, because spike-specific TCR depth and breadth did not differ between schedules. A total of approximately 240 trial participants underwent TCR sequencing, of whom nearly 210 had received two doses of AZD1222 and approximately 25 had received two doses of the MenACWY control vaccine. Trial participants were enrolled into age subgroups of 18-55, 56-69 and 70-plus years, which contained about 160, 30 and 59 TCR-sequenced participants, respectively.

A word on this clone: Its antigen remains undetermined. No quality values exist for individual bases; no much larger clone is one base distant.

Based on the germline V gene, the CDR1 and CDR2 sequences are MDHEN and SYDVKM. A distance of 13 bases separates the germline ends of V and J, which lose 5 bases and 5 bases respectively. The CDR3 covers 14 residues, taking in both the cysteine and the phenylalanine. Only the CDR3 DNA stays, 42 bases, in frame from base 1. The CDR3 regions of human TCRbeta chains were analyzed by immunosequencing. Turning to the authors' computational methods: TCRs in the repertoires were compared against a reference library of SARS-CoV-2-specific TCRs that had been generated with the MIRA antigen-specificity platform. Breadth was defined as the fraction of unique TCRs that were SARS-CoV-2-associated. Depth was defined as the fraction of total T cells that were SARS-CoV-2-associated. Using the MIRA data, each spike-specific TCR was mapped to the spike region that the TCR reacts to and placed in a CD4 or CD8 class. Log10-transformed breadth and depth values were compared by one-way ANOVA with Sidak's multiple comparisons tests. The table was pulled from immuneACCESS by TCRdb, which kept in-frame rearrangements only. Such tables lose some clones; where checked, under half of the loss comes from unresolved V genes, and the rest has no known cause. V, J and clone size are those of that table, while D and trimming were read from the DNA. For this sample there are approximately 150,000 clones; roughly 91% appear just once. Around 5% of the sample rests with the top ten.

General conclusions and limits of the study: Reportedly, close to half of the unique spike-specific TCRs recognized epitopes lying outside the regions that are mutated in the B.1.351 and B.1.1.7 variants. The 56-69-year group was small, and its depth increase did not reach significance, likely because of low power. Because no day 14 peak-response samples were available, the repertoires could be characterized only after the peak T cell response. Participants were mostly white British and included more females than males, and it was suggested by the authors that clonal diversity may have been underestimated. The whole spike protein was spanned by vaccine-associated CD4 TCRs, and dominant responses were seen in regions 160-218 and 743-854. A significant rise in spike-specific TCR breadth and depth was observed after two AZD1222 doses relative to day 0 and relative to MenACWY recipients. Conclusions about previously exposed vaccinees are limited, since just five to seven AZD1222 recipients were seropositive for SARS-CoV-2 at baseline.

The meaning of the sample's time point label: baseline before first vaccination. Vaccinee samples were obtained from the UK trials COV001 and COV002, which included a single-blind randomized controlled phase 2/3 trial of AZD1222 (ChAdOx1 nCoV-19) in healthy adults. For TCRbeta chain sequencing, PBMC samples were collected from trial participants at day 0 and at day 28 after the second dose. This TCR was recovered from an adult in good health. The specimen comprised peripheral blood, sampled on day 0 of AZD1222 vaccination. The rearranged segments are TRBV28 and TRBJ1-5; TRBD1 is a possible D gene, resting on 5 matching bases. For the CDR3, the sequence is CASSPQVGDQPQHF. The nucleotide sequence is given as TGTGCCAGCAGTCCACAGGTTGGCGATCAGCCCCAGCATTTT.